What follows is one TCR beta chain and its context. RNA amounts of roughly 0.45 to 1 ug underwent reverse transcription with random hexamers. TCRdb re-derived calls from the immunoSEQ multiplex PCR reads in MiXCR, one entry per CDR3 protein. Of around 200,000 distinct CDR3 sequences in the sample, around 94% are singletons; the top ten hold 0.085% to 0.1%. The data originate from a study of CD8 T cells in Susac syndrome. About the research overall: Among the Susac syndrome patients sequenced, over 5 had active disease and about eight were in remission.

TEMRA cells were enriched by FACS, and CD4+ and CD8+ T cells were negatively isolated. Per the germline V gene, CDR1 is SQVTM and CDR2 is ANQGSEA. CDR3 length: 14 amino acids. The V and J ends lost 6 bases and 1 base, in that order; junction bases with no gene match: 6. This TCR came from a human donor with Susac syndrome. The sample was CD4+ T cells from PBMCs. The genes are TRBV29-1 and TRBJ1-2; 9 bases align to TRBD1. DNA of the CDR3: TGCAGCGTGCCGACAGGGGGAGATAACTATGGCTACACCTTC. Protein product: CSVPTGGDNYGYTF.